The next 19 T cell receptor beta chains were all read from a single sample in a study of shared T cell receptors in the human thymus. Clones were sequenced by immunoSEQ multiplex PCR, and TCRdb holds only the in-frame ones, with some missing. The table lists 700,000 or so clones, approximately 83% of them singletons. This same sample was also part of a study on human thymus T cells.

Material for sequencing was thymocytes. Receptor source: a girl in the first two years of life with a congenital heart defect.

V usage is TRBV5-6 and J usage is TRBJ2-5, with D hard to call. This CDR3 region has 14 residues. V was trimmed by 2 bases and J by 5 bases, leaving 13 bases between them. CDR1 is SGHDT and CDR2 is YYEEEE in the germline V gene. CDR3 residues: CASSFLPPRETQYF. The DNA of the CDR3 is TGTGCCAGCAGCTTCTTGCCCCCGAGGGAGACCCAGTACTTC. Based on the CDR3 plus reference TRBV5-6 and TRBJ2-5, the full variable domain is DAGVTQSPTHLIKTRGQQVTLRCSPKSGHDTVSWYQQALGQGPQFIFQYYEEEERQRGNFPDRFSGHQFPNYSSELNVNALLLGDSALYLCASSFLPPRETQYFGPGTRLLVL.

CDR3 residues: CSVSVSGANVLTF. The CDR3, as DNA: TGCAGCGTTTCCGTCTCTGGGGCCAACGTCCTGACTTTC. The rearrangement uses TRBV29-1 and TRBJ2-6, with unresolved D. CDR1 is SQVTM, CDR2 ANQGSEA, per germline. The CDR3 runs 13 residues. V lost 5 bases and J 0 bases, leaving 5 bases between the germline ends.

V and J are TRBV6-1 and TRBJ1-2, with TRBD1 identical over 12 bases. Germline values: CDR1 MNHNS, CDR2 SASEGT. V lost 4 bases and J lost 4; bases outside the gene matches: 13. The CDR3 is made up of 18 amino acids. CDR3 protein: CASSGRRDRGQVGYGYTF. The CDR3 DNA is TGTGCCAGCAGTGGACGCCGGGACAGGGGGCAAGTGGGCTATGGCTACACCTTC.

The V and J genes are TRBV10-3 and TRBJ1-1; no clear D. The CDR3 is 14 amino acids. Per germline, CDR1 ENHRY and CDR2 SYGVKD. V shed 5 bases and J shed 3 bases, with 13 bases lying between them. For the CDR3, the DNA is TGTGCCATCAGTTCAAGAAGCGAGGACACTGAAGCTTTCTTT. This codes for CAISSRSEDTEAFF.

This chain links TRBV5-8 with TRBJ2-1; D gene ambiguous. Germline loops: CDR1 SGHTS, CDR2 YDEGEE. CDR3 length: 13 residues. V shed 5 bases and J shed 7 bases, with 13 bases lying between them. For the CDR3, the DNA is TGTGCCAGCAGAGACTCCTGTTTGAATGAGCAGTTCTTC. Its protein product is CASRDSCLNEQFF. Full variable domain (outside the CDR3, taken from reference TRBV5-8 and TRBJ2-1): EAGVTQSPTHLIKTRGQQATLRCSPISGHTSVYWYQQALGLGLQFLLWYDEGEERNRGNFPPRFSGRQFPNYSSELNVNALELEDSALYLCASRDSCLNEQFFGPGTRLTVL.

The gene calls are TRBV6-1 and TRBJ2-5; perhaps TRBD2 as D (5 bases). CDR3 length: 18 residues. Trimming removed 1 base at V and 7 bases at J, with 25 bases between. Germline V CDR1 and CDR2: MNHNS, SASEGT. The CDR3 nucleotides read TGTGCCAGCAGTGAAGGGGGTAGCGTCAACCCTGGGCTGGGGACCCAGTACTTC. Translated: CASSEGGSVNPGLGTQYF.

J is TRBJ2-1 and V is TRBV10-3; 13 bases fit TRBD2. This CDR3 has 13 amino acids. The junction had 3 bases not matched to a gene; V was cut back by 6 bases and J by 10 bases. Germline CDR1 and CDR2: ENHRY and SYGVKD. The CDR3 nucleotides are TGTGCCATCAGACGGACTAGCGGGGGCGAGCAGTTCTTC. Residues: CAIRRTSGGEQFF.

This clone occurred a few times. The V gene is TRBV10-3, the J gene TRBJ2-5; the D is unclear. The CDR3 has 11 residues. The germline V and J ends were trimmed by 8 bases and 6 bases, with 10 bases remaining between them. CDR1 is ENHRY and CDR2 is SYGVKD in the germline V gene. CDR3 nucleotide sequence: TGTGCCATCCAGATCAATAAGACCCAGTACTTC. Translated, it gives CAIQINKTQYF.

This rearrangement joins TRBV25-1 to TRBJ2-7; TRBD1 might be the D (5 bases). Looked up from germline, CDR1 is MGHDK and CDR2 is SYGVNS. This CDR3 spans 13 amino acids. The V and J ends lost 4 bases and 7 bases respectively, with 14 bases between them. CDR3 protein: CASSANIGEEQYF. The CDR3 coding sequence is TGTGCCAGCAGTGCGAATATAGGGGAAGAGCAGTACTTC.

The rearrangement joins TRBV20-1 to TRBJ2-3, with D perhaps matching TRBD1 (6 bases). The CDR3 consists of 11 residues. V was cut by 8 bases and J by 5 bases, with 11 bases left in between. Germline loops: CDR1 DFQATT, CDR2 SNEGSKA (reference sequence). DNA of the CDR3: TGCAGTTGGGGGCCTGGAGATACGCAGTATTTT. Translating gives CSWGPGDTQYF.

This sequence joins TRBV27 and TRBJ2-7; 9 bases fit TRBD1. CDR3 length: 15 amino acids. The V gene end was trimmed by 6 bases and the J gene end by 3 bases; junction bases not matched to a gene: 9. The V gene's germline CDR1 is MNHEY and CDR2 SMNVEV (reference sequence). This CDR3 is CASSPRRTGVYEQYF. CDR3 nucleotide sequence: TGTGCCAGCAGCCCTAGGCGGACAGGGGTCTACGAGCAGTACTTC.

This clone occurred a few times. V usage is TRBV11-2 and J usage is TRBJ1-1, with TRBD1 identical over 9 bases. The CDR3 consists of 15 residues. Trimming took 1 base from V and 7 from J; bases not matched to a gene: 7. CDR1 and CDR2 from the germline V gene are SGHAT and FQNNGV. The CDR3 spells CASSLGGTGTLEAFF. In nucleotides, the CDR3 is TGTGCCAGCAGCTTAGGTGGGACAGGGACTCTTGAAGCTTTCTTT.

The genes are TRBV6-5 and TRBJ1-5; 7 bases fit TRBD1. The CDR3 has 15 amino acids. Germline lookup yields CDR1 MNHEY and CDR2 SVGAGI. V gave up 5 bases and J gave up 15 bases; unmatched junction bases: 19. CDR3 coding DNA: TGTGCCAGCAGTCGGGGCAAGGTGGGACAGTCCCCATGGCATTTT. It translates to CASSRGKVGQSPWHF.

V is TRBV28 and J is TRBJ1-2; possible D gene TRBD1, 5 bases. In germline, CDR1 is MDHEN, CDR2 SYDVKM. The CDR3 contains 13 residues. The ends were cut back, 8 bases at V and 5 bases at J, with 15 bases in the middle. CDR3: CASGGTEDYGYTF. As DNA, the CDR3 is TGTGCCAGCGGGGGGACGGAAGATTATGGCTACACCTTC.

This clone was counted once. The rearrangement uses TRBV30 and TRBJ2-5, with a weak D call TRBD1 (6 bases). V lost 4 bases to trimming and J lost 5 bases, with 11 bases between them. This CDR3 has 12 residues. Germline V gene data show CDR1 as GTSNPN and CDR2 as SVGIG (reference sequence). The CDR3 region has the DNA TGTGCCTGGACAGGGGTTCGGGAGACCCAGTACTTC. Its translation is CAWTGVRETQYF.

This clone was counted only a few times. The chain uses TRBV10-2 and TRBJ1-1, with TRBD1 matching 9 bases. The V segment lost 8 bases and the J segment 4 bases; nucleotides outside the gene matches: 11. In germline, CDR1 is WSHSY, CDR2 SAAADI. The CDR3 totals 15 residues. The CDR3 DNA sequence: TGCGCCAGCCTAACAGGGGGCGCAGGATTCACTGAAGCTTTCTTT. Protein sequence: CASLTGGAGFTEAFF.

This chain joins TRBV7-2 and TRBJ1-3; D uncertain. The CDR3 length is 19 residues. Germline lookup yields CDR1 SGHTA and CDR2 FQGNSA. V lost 1 base and J 2 bases, leaving 21 bases between the germline ends. CDR3 in DNA: TGTGCCAGCAGCTTAGGAGGCCAAGAGGGAGAAGAAGCTGGAAACACCATATATTTT. Translated, it gives CASSLGGQEGEEAGNTIYF.

The gene calls are TRBV5-1 and TRBJ2-7; 9 bases are a match to TRBD1. CDR1 is SGHRS, CDR2 YFSETQ, per germline. This CDR3 has 14 residues. V dropped 5 bases and J dropped 2; count of bases not matched to a gene: 5. The CDR3: CASSGTGRTYEQYF. The CDR3 region has the DNA TGCGCCAGCAGTGGGACAGGGAGGACCTACGAGCAGTACTTC.

CDR3 residues: CATSRDFFIGPRGDEQFF. The CDR3 DNA sequence: TGTGCCACCAGCAGAGATTTTTTTATTGGACCACGGGGGGATGAGCAGTTCTTC. The gene calls are TRBV15 and TRBJ2-1, with 7 bases matching TRBD2. This CDR3 has 18 residues. CDR1 is LNHNV, CDR2 YYDKDF, per germline (reference sequence). V shed 0 bases, J shed 8 bases, and the junction held 16 bases outside the gene matches.